These 20 T cell receptor beta chains share one sample of origin, sequenced in a study of blood T cell repertoires in COVID-19. The table came from immunoSEQ multiplex PCR; TCRdb's copy has only in-frame clones and leaves some out. In the table there are some 16,000 clones, 85% to 90% of which are singletons. Sequenced: peripheral blood. The receptors were sampled from a human donor with active COVID-19. The donor label of this sample is uncertain.

The chain combines TRBV3-1 (or the pseudogene TRBV3-2) with TRBJ2-5; D possibly corresponds to TRBD2 (5 bases). This CDR3 comprises 15 residues. Germline CDR1 and CDR2: LGHDT and YNNKEL (reference sequence). Trimming took 0 bases from V and 5 from J, leaving 13 bases between them. The CDR3 reads CASSQDREVIETQYF. The DNA for the CDR3 is TGTGCCAGCAGCCAAGATCGGGAAGTGATCGAGACCCAGTACTTC.

The chain carries TRBV27 and TRBJ2-7, with TRBD1 as a possible D gene (5 bases). CDR1 and CDR2 (germline): MNHEY, SMNVEV (reference sequence). Deletions cut 6 bases from V and 6 bases from J, with 15 bases between. This CDR3 comprises 13 residues. CDR3 nucleotide sequence: TGTGCCAGCAGGCCTTCAGGGTCGCGCGAGCAGTACTTC. Its translation is CASRPSGSREQYF.

The rearrangement links TRBV6-6 to TRBJ2-7, with 11 bases fitting TRBD2. CDR1 MNHNY and CDR2 SVGAGI come from the germline V gene (reference sequence). J lost 3 bases, V lost 6 bases, and 4 bases had no gene match. CDR3 length: 14 amino acids. CDR3 nucleotide sequence: TGTGCCAGCAGGACGACTAGCGGGGTCTACGAGCAGTACTTC. It codes for CASRTTSGVYEQYF.

V usage is TRBV11-3 and J usage is TRBJ2-7; D is possibly TRBD1 (5 bases). Looked up from germline, CDR1 is SGHNT and CDR2 is YENEEA. V was clipped by 5 bases and J by 0 bases, with 8 bases between them. The CDR3 has 13 residues. The CDR3 region is CASSAGASYEQYF. The CDR3 DNA reads as TGTGCCAGCAGCGCTGGGGCCTCCTACGAGCAGTACTTC.

The V and J genes are TRBV9 and TRBJ2-2, with 14 bases lining up with TRBD2. V shed 3 bases, J shed 6 bases, and the junction held 16 bases outside the gene matches. Germline CDR1 is SGDLS and CDR2 is YYNGEE. The CDR3 totals 20 residues. CDR3 amino acids: CASSDPTGLAGAEEAGELFF. As DNA, the CDR3 is TGTGCCAGCAGCGACCCCACGGGACTAGCGGGGGCGGAGGAGGCCGGGGAGCTGTTTTTT.

The chain joins TRBV7-6 to TRBJ1-4; 8 bases map to TRBD1. The J segment lost 4 bases and the V segment lost 6 bases, leaving 4 bases of the junction unmatched. Per the germline V gene, CDR1 is SGHVS and CDR2 is FNYEAQ. The CDR3 contains 14 residues. This chain's CDR3 is CASRRTGSNEKLFF. The CDR3 DNA is TGTGCCAGCAGGAGGACAGGGAGTAATGAAAAACTGTTTTTT.

This chain connects TRBV7-3 to TRBJ2-1; D might be TRBD2 (5 bases). Germline CDR1 reads SGHTA; CDR2 reads FQGTGA. The length of the CDR3 is 14 residues. The V end was cut by 2 bases, the J end by 8 bases, with 13 bases between. The CDR3 sequence is CASSLGLAFDEQFF. The CDR3 DNA is TGTGCCAGCAGCTTAGGGCTAGCATTCGATGAGCAGTTCTTC.

V usage is TRBV25-1 and J usage is TRBJ2-5; 8 nucleotides agree with TRBD1. Germline-derived CDR1 and CDR2 are MGHDK and SYGVNS. This CDR3 contains 16 residues. The V and J ends lost 1 base and 4 bases, in that order; junction bases with no gene match: 8. CDR3 in DNA: TGTGCCAGCAGTGAATGGGGCCAGGGGGCTTTAGAGACCCAGTACTTC. The encoded protein is CASSEWGQGALETQYF.

The V gene is TRBV24-1, the J gene TRBJ2-3, with D possibly matching TRBD1 (6 bases). The CDR3 has 13 residues. V lost 10 bases and J 4 bases, leaving 14 bases between the germline ends. From germline, CDR1 is KGHDR and CDR2 SFDVKD. The CDR3 region is CATRTDLPDTQYF. As DNA, the CDR3 is TGTGCCACGAGGACAGATCTGCCAGATACGCAGTATTTT.

This chain joins TRBV7-2 and TRBJ2-2, with 8 bases fitting TRBD1. Per the germline V gene, CDR1 is SGHTA and CDR2 is FQGNSA. The CDR3 runs 17 residues. Germline trimming cut 5 bases from V and 4 bases from J; bases unmatched to any gene: 12. The CDR3 is CASSPLWQQGGTGELFF. The CDR3 nucleotides are TGTGCCAGCAGCCCCCTGTGGCAACAGGGGGGCACCGGGGAGCTGTTTTTT.

The J gene is TRBJ2-7, the V gene TRBV20-1; 10 bases are shared with TRBD2. CDR1 and CDR2 from the germline V gene are DFQATT and SNEGSKA (reference sequence). The CDR3 is 16 amino acids. J gave up 5 bases and V 3 bases, and 13 bases lay outside the gene matches. The CDR3 DNA reads TGCAGTGCTAGTAGATTAGCGGGGGGAAAAGGGGACGAGCAGTACTTC. It codes for CSASRLAGGKGDEQYF.

The chain carries TRBV5-1 and TRBJ1-2; 7 bases are shared with TRBD1. Germline V gene sequence: CDR1 SGHRS, CDR2 YFSETQ. CDR3 length: 15 residues. After removal of 3 bases from V and 7 bases from J, the junction contained 12 bases not matched to a gene. CDR3 amino acids: CASSSGTVASFGYTF. CDR3 DNA sequence: TGCGCCAGCAGCTCCGGGACAGTCGCTTCTTTTGGCTACACCTTC.

This sequence joins TRBV6-5 and TRBJ2-3; 14 positions agree with TRBD2. The CDR3 contains 15 residues. The J segment lost 5 bases and the V segment lost 6 bases, leaving 4 bases of the junction unmatched. Looked up from germline, CDR1 is MNHEY and CDR2 is SVGAGI. CDR3 loop: CASRPGLAGGDTQYF. For the CDR3, the DNA is TGTGCCAGCAGACCCGGACTAGCGGGGGGAGATACGCAGTATTTT.

The J gene is TRBJ2-4, the V gene TRBV12-5; TRBD1 agrees at 9 bases. V trimming: 0 bases; J trimming: 7 bases; junction bases outside the gene matches: 25. The CDR3 has 22 amino acids. Looked up from germline, CDR1 is LGHNT and CDR2 is FRNRAP. The CDR3: CASGLVPQVVSGQGRKGNIQYF. CDR3 sequence (DNA): TGTGCTAGTGGTTTGGTACCCCAGGTTGTGTCCGGACAGGGGAGGAAGGGTAACATTCAGTACTTC.

The genes are TRBV6-2 or TRBV6-3 and TRBJ1-5; D not resolved. This CDR3 has 13 amino acids. The V end lost 5 bases, the J end lost 5 bases, and 10 bases lay between the germline ends. Per the germline V gene, CDR1 is MNHEY and CDR2 is SVGEGT. CDR3 sequence reads: CASSRQDYQPQHF. The CDR3 bases are TGTGCCAGCAGTCGTCAGGACTATCAGCCCCAGCATTTT.

This chain links TRBV4-2 with TRBJ2-1; perhaps TRBD1 as D (5 bases). CDR1 and CDR2 (germline): LGHNA, YNFKEQ. The CDR3 covers 16 residues. With 3 bases removed from V and 8 bases from J, the gap between germline ends came to 20 bases. The CDR3 sequence is CASSHYTLTGTDEQFF. CDR3 nucleotide sequence: TGTGCCAGCAGCCATTACACCCTAACAGGTACCGATGAGCAGTTCTTC.

This chain joins TRBV29-1 and TRBJ2-2, with D possibly matching TRBD2 (6 bases). In germline, CDR1 is SQVTM, CDR2 ANQGSEA. V dropped 6 bases and J dropped 5 bases, with 13 bases sitting between them. This CDR3 comprises 13 residues. The CDR3, as DNA: TGCAGCGTGGGGGGTTCTGTAACCGGGGAGCTGTTTTTT. Translation: CSVGGSVTGELFF.

The rearrangement links TRBV7-9 to TRBJ2-7; TRBD1 matches 7 bases. The length of the CDR3 is 14 residues. J lost 3 bases, V lost 1 base, and 3 bases had no gene match. CDR1 and CDR2 from the germline V gene are SEHNR and FQNEAQ (reference sequence). CDR3 in DNA: TGTGCCAGCAGCTTAGGGGACAGCAACTACGAGCAGTACTTC. Protein product: CASSLGDSNYEQYF.

V usage is TRBV6-1 and J usage is TRBJ2-2; D possibly corresponds to TRBD2 (6 bases). The germline CDR1 and CDR2 sequences are MNHNS and SASEGT. CDR3 size: 16 residues. V dropped 2 bases and J dropped 13 bases, with 23 bases sitting between them. CDR3 DNA sequence: TGTGCCAGCAGTGAACCGGCGGAAAAGTGGAAGGGAGGGCTGTTTTTT. Translated, it gives CASSEPAEKWKGGLFF.

V usage is TRBV20-1 and J usage is TRBJ1-1; no firm D call. Germline CDR1 and CDR2: DFQATT and SNEGSKA (reference sequence). The ends were cut back, 3 bases at V and 4 bases at J, with 12 bases in the middle. CDR3 length equals 13 residues. CDR3 protein: CSASKAGGTEAFF. In DNA, the CDR3 is TGCAGTGCTAGTAAGGCGGGAGGCACTGAAGCTTTCTTT.